The entry that follows covers one T cell receptor (beta chain) sequence. Its antigen remains unidentified. TCRdb's table, derived via immunoSEQ multiplex PCR, lists solely in-frame clones and lacks some. The sample holds 2 million to 2.5 million clones, approximately 95% seen once. The junction had 10 bases not matched to a gene; V was cut back by 7 bases and J by 2 bases. This CDR3 contains 15 residues. Germline CDR1 reads SNHLY; CDR2 reads FYNNEI. The sample is drawn from a study of shared clonotypes between healthy human individuals. Looking at the study overall: Three plates each covered CD4 naive and memory; CD8 naive two, CD8 memory one.

Study-level points and caveats: With several donors compared, 4% to 5.5% of naive CD4 clonotypes were shared. Shared clonotypes across all four donors exceeded non-shared ones in generation probability.

V gene TRBV2 combines with J gene TRBJ1-1; 7 bases agree with TRBD1. This clonotype originated in a man aged 18 to 29 in good health. Sequencing was carried out using naive CD4+ T cells sorted from blood. Subset reported: CD45RA+ positively selected. CDR3 amino acids: CASTPPRGGNTEAFF. CDR3 nucleotides: TGTGCCAGCACCCCCCCGAGAGGGGGCAACACTGAAGCTTTCTTT.